The T cell receptor (beta chain) described here comes from a study of glioma-infiltrating T cells (dated by TCRdb to 2016 to 2018). In terms of the full investigation: Glioma tissue, non-neoplastic brain tissue and matched peripheral blood mononuclear cells were used as sources from which TCR alpha- and beta-chain repertoires were sequenced. To measure divergence between tissue and blood T-cell populations, each tissue-infiltrating repertoire was compared with the peripheral blood repertoire of the same patient. The paired cohort comprised three low-grade glioma patients, roughly 8 primary glioblastoma patients and three non-glioma patients contributing non-neoplastic brain tissue.

To note about this clonotype: What this receptor recognizes is not known. Base qualities are not provided; no much larger clone lies one nucleotide away.

The iRepertoire nested amplicon-rescue multiplex PCR (arm-PCR) platform was used to amplify TCR alpha and beta CDR3 regions from RNA. The input for one-step reverse transcription and amplification was about 95-450 ng of either tissue mRNA or PBMC total RNA. Following bead purification, Illumina adapters were added by a secondary multiplex PCR, and the libraries were gel-purified between 200 and 400 bp. Demultiplexing relied on internal 6-nucleotide barcodes carried by the libraries. Sequencing of libraries was performed on an Illumina MiSeq with 2x220 or 2x250 nucleotide paired-end reads. In the authors' own workflow: Paired reads were merged using FLASH 1.2.11 and were aligned to the GRCh37 human genome using BWA-MEM, after which TRA and TRB reads were extracted. An IMGT-derived reference of cassette sequences and CDR3 motifs, with pseudogenes included, was used for V and J assignment. Reads were translated in three frames, and productive CDR3s were defined as those with a C...FGXG motif and no stop codons. Unique combinations of V-J cassette pair and CDR3 amino acid sequence were defined as clonotypes. Reads were filtered by Hamming distance, thresholded by each sample's sequence error rate in mapped regions. TCRdb itself trimmed the public reads at Q25 with fastp, ran MiXCR and retained productive beta chains. Rows merge per CDR3 protein into single entries with the most common DNA and genes. The V and J calls, along with clone size, are taken from TCRdb and not from the paper's own processing. For this sample there are about 140,000 distinct CDR3 sequences; around 42% appear just once. The top ten clonotypes cover 15% to 25% of the sample.

Findings and caveats that apply to the study as a whole: VJ-independent divergence between tissue and blood was found to be below expectation in non-neoplastic patients but above expectation in all gliomas, particularly low-grade gliomas. Very few CDR3 sequences were found to be shared between tissue and blood, and this scarcity was attributed to high CDR3 diversity and limited sampling. Small numbers underpinned the group comparisons: 7 to 9 glioblastoma patients, three low-grade glioma patients and three non-neoplastic patients.

V and J lose 1 base and 2 bases, and a span of 8 bases separates them. CDR1 DFQATT and CDR2 SNEGSKA are derived from the germline V gene (reference sequence). There are 13 amino acids in the CDR3, from cysteine to phenylalanine inclusive. The DNA shown is the 39-base CDR3, in frame from base 1. The sequenced sample was glioma tissue, nonneoplastic brain tissue, or PBMCs (not recorded which). In this chain, TRBV20-1 is recombined with TRBJ2-5, with the D gene uncertain. The TCR originated in a human donor with low-grade glioma or glioblastoma, undergoing nonglioma brain surgery, or in good health (not recorded which). In nucleotide form, the sequence is TGCAGTGCTAGAGTCGGCGGTCAAGAGACCCAGTACTTC. Translated, this gives CSARVGGQETQYF.